A selection of T cell receptor beta chains follows, all from one sample in a study of blood T cells in healthy people across ages. One entry per CDR3 protein results from TCRdb running MiXCR on the 5' RACE reads. The sample shows about a million distinct CDR3 sequences, around 46% of them seen only once. Sequences were obtained from blood. The receptors originated from a man aged 30 to 39 in good health. Each CDR3 is given with its conserved first and last residue. The D gene is left open where the match is weak. Only part of the rows carry a size: once, few, many, or a class if the clone is expanded.

v_gene	j_gene	d_gene	abundance	CDR3nt	CDR3aa
TRBV5-1	TRBJ2-1	TRBD2	-	TGCGCCAGCAGCATAAGAGCGGGGGGCCAATACAATGAGCAGTTCTTC	CASSIRAGGQYNEQFF
TRBV12-3/TRBV12-4	TRBJ1-5	TRBD1	-	TGTGCCAGCAGTCTCAGCCGGGACAGGACTTTCAATCAGCCCCAGCATTTT	CASSLSRDRTFNQPQHF
TRBV11-2	TRBJ1-6	-	-	TGTGCCAGCAGCTCCCAACCGACCTATTCACCCCTCCACTTT	CASSSQPTYSPLHF
TRBV12-3/TRBV12-4	TRBJ2-5	-	few	TGTGCCAGCCATAAGGGAGCGGACCAAGAGACCCAGTACTTC	CASHKGADQETQYF
TRBV4-2	TRBJ1-4	-	-	TGTGCCAGCAGTCCAACAGCCTCAACTAATGAAAAACTGTTTTTT	CASSPTASTNEKLFF
TRBV7-2	TRBJ2-7	TRBD2	few	TGTGCCAGCAGCTTAGAGTCTAGCGGGAGCTCCTACGAGCAGTACTTC	CASSLESSGSSYEQYF
TRBV7-3	TRBJ1-2	-	-	TGTGCCAGCAGCTTATCAGCGGAGGCTGGCTACACCTTC	CASSLSAEAGYTF
TRBV5-1	TRBJ2-2	-	few	TGCGCCAGCAGCTCGGGGGACACGAACACCGGGGAGCTGTTTTTT	CASSSGDTNTGELFF
TRBV20-1	TRBJ1-4	-	-	TGCAGTGCTAGAGATCCTAGGTCTGGCGCCGAAAAACTGTTTTTT	CSARDPRSGAEKLFF
TRBV3-1	TRBJ2-1	-	-	TGTGCCAGCAGCTTTCGGACGCGCCAGAAAGAGACCCAGTTCTTC	CASSFRTRQKETQFF
TRBV20-1	TRBJ2-1	-	few	TGCAGTGCTAGAGCGGGCTCTTACAATGAGCAGTTCTTC	CSARAGSYNEQFF
TRBV16	TRBJ2-7	-	-	TGTGCCAGCAGCCAATTGTGGTACTTC	CASSQLWYF
TRBV4-3	TRBJ2-7	TRBD2	-	TGCGCCAGCAGCCAAGAGGGACTAGCGGGGGAGGAGCAGTACTTC	CASSQEGLAGEEQYF
TRBV27	TRBJ2-5	-	-	TGTGCCAGCAGTTCCCGGCCTGAAGAGACCCAGTACTTC	CASSSRPEETQYF
TRBV12-3/TRBV12-4	TRBJ2-7	TRBD1	-	TGTGCCAGCAGTTCCCGGGACAGGAGTCTTCGCGAGCAGTACTTC	CASSSRDRSLREQYF
TRBV7-9	TRBJ1-1	-	-	TGTGCCAGCAGCTACACTTCTGACACTGAAGCTTTCTTT	CASSYTSDTEAFF
TRBV4-1	TRBJ2-4	-	few	TGCGCCAGCAGCCCAGAATCAGGCACAGACGAAAACATTCAGTACTTC	CASSPESGTDENIQYF
TRBV7-2	TRBJ2-7	TRBD2	-	TGTGCCAGCAGCTTTACTAGCGGGGGGGCCTCGTACGAGCAGTACTTC	CASSFTSGGASYEQYF
TRBV20-1	TRBJ2-7	TRBD1	-	TGCAGTGCTAGGGGACAGGGAGTTGGACTAAACCTCTACGAGCAGTACTTC	CSARGQGVGLNLYEQYF
TRBV9	TRBJ2-1	-	medium-sized	TGTGCCAGCAAGGGGGAGGATTCCTACAATGAGCAGTTCTTC	CASKGEDSYNEQFF
TRBV7-2	TRBJ2-1	-	-	TGTGCCAGCACCCCAATCGGGGGGCTAGTAAATGAGCAGTTCTTC	CASTPIGGLVNEQFF
TRBV7-2	TRBJ2-3	-	-	TGTGCCAGCAGACTACCGGGACACAGCACAGATACGCAGTATTTT	CASRLPGHSTDTQYF
TRBV20-1	TRBJ2-7	-	-	TGCAGTGCGTCAGGGAGCCACACTGAGCAGTACTTC	CSASGSHTEQYF
TRBV11-2	TRBJ1-2	-	-	TGTGCCAGCAGCTTAGATTCAGCGGTCTATGGCTACACCTTC	CASSLDSAVYGYTF
TRBV7-9	TRBJ2-3	TRBD2	-	TGTGCCAGCAGCTTACGACTAGCGGGGGCTAGCACAGATACGCAGTATTTT	CASSLRLAGASTDTQYF
TRBV7-2	TRBJ2-5	-	-	TGTGCCAGCAGCTTAGATGCGGCGCGCCAAGAGACCCAGTACTTC	CASSLDAARQETQYF
TRBV3-1	TRBJ2-5	TRBD1	-	TGTGCCAGCAGCCAAGTGACAGGGATTGCAGAGACCCAGTACTTC	CASSQVTGIAETQYF
TRBV20-1	TRBJ1-5	-	few	TGCAGTGTCCCAGGCGGCAGCCACAATCAGCCCCAGCATTTT	CSVPGGSHNQPQHF
TRBV7-9	TRBJ1-1	TRBD1	-	TGTGCCAGCAGCTTAGTACCGGGACAGGGGGCGAACACTGAAGCTTTCTTT	CASSLVPGQGANTEAFF
TRBV7-8	TRBJ2-3	-	-	TGTGCCAGCAGCTTGATCTCTCAGAGGACAGATACGCAGTATTTT	CASSLISQRTDTQYF
TRBV7-6	TRBJ2-5	TRBD2	-	TGTGCCGGCAGTTGGCGAGCGGGGTATCAAGAGACCCAGTACTTC	CAGSWRAGYQETQYF
TRBV6-4	TRBJ1-6	TRBD1	-	TGTGCCAGCAGTCGGACAGGGCGGGATATAGCCTATAATTCACCCCTCCACTTT	CASSRTGRDIAYNSPLHF
TRBV2	TRBJ2-1	TRBD2	-	TGTGCCAGCATTACTAGCGGGAGGGCCCTCAATGAGCAGTTCTTC	CASITSGRALNEQFF
TRBV5-1	TRBJ1-4	-	few	TGCGCCAGCAGCTTGGACCATAATGAAAAACTGTTTTTT	CASSLDHNEKLFF
TRBV6-1	TRBJ2-6	-	few	TGTGCCAGCAGGACAGGCGTAACGGCTGGGGCCAACGTCCTGACTTTC	CASRTGVTAGANVLTF
TRBV20-1	TRBJ2-7	TRBD1	few	TGCAGTGCTGAGGGACAGGGTGGTCACGAGCAGTACTTC	CSAEGQGGHEQYF
TRBV20-1	TRBJ2-7	-	-	TGCAGTGCTAGCGAGGTAGGACAGCCCTCCTACGAGCAGTACTTC	CSASEVGQPSYEQYF
TRBV4-2	TRBJ2-5	TRBD1	few	TGTGCCAGCAGCCTCCCGGACAGGGCCCCCTCGATCCAAGAGACCCAGTACTTC	CASSLPDRAPSIQETQYF
TRBV7-9	TRBJ1-1	-	-	TGTGCCAGCAGCTTAGGAGGGGCGGCTGAAGCTTTCTTT	CASSLGGAAEAFF
TRBV4-3	TRBJ2-3	TRBD2	-	TGCGCCAGCAGCCAAGACTGGGCGGGGGGGGATATTAGCACAGATACGCAGTATTTT	CASSQDWAGGDISTDTQYF
TRBV10-3	TRBJ2-1	-	-	TGTGCCATCACCCAAGACTGGGCTGGGGGGAATGAGCAGTTCTTC	CAITQDWAGGNEQFF
TRBV7-2	TRBJ2-7	-	-	TGTGCCATCAGCTTAGATCTGGCGGCCCAGTACTTC	CAISLDLAAQYF
TRBV2	TRBJ1-1	TRBD1	-	TGTGCCAGCAGACCCGGGACAGGGCCGAACACTGAAGCTTTCTTT	CASRPGTGPNTEAFF
TRBV20-1	TRBJ2-5	-	-	TGCGGCAGACTGGACCGGGGAACCCAGTACTTC	CGRLDRGTQYF
TRBV3-1	TRBJ2-1	-	many	TGTGCCAGCAGCCAAGTGCAGGGCGTCAATGAGCAGTTCTTC	CASSQVQGVNEQFF
TRBV12-3/TRBV12-4	TRBJ1-6	-	many	TGTGCCAGCAGCCCTGGGACGGAGAATTCACCCCTCCACTTT	CASSPGTENSPLHF
TRBV27	TRBJ2-1	-	-	TGTGCCAGCAGGTTACTCGGGGATTACAATGAGCAGTTCTTC	CASRLLGDYNEQFF
TRBV29-1	TRBJ2-7	TRBD1	few	TGCAGCGTTGAAGTTGTTGGACAGGTCTCCTACGAGCAGTACTTC	CSVEVVGQVSYEQYF
TRBV20-1	TRBJ1-2	-	-	TGCAGTGCTGTCTCAGGGAAACTCTATGGCTACACCTTC	CSAVSGKLYGYTF
TRBV12-3/TRBV12-4	TRBJ1-5	-	few	TGTGCCAGCAGTTTAGAAGGGGAAAGCCAGCCCCAGCATTTT	CASSLEGESQPQHF
TRBV4-2	TRBJ2-3	TRBD2	few	TGTGCCAGCAGCCAAGTGATAGCGGGGGGCACCGATACGCAGTATTTT	CASSQVIAGGTDTQYF
TRBV27	TRBJ1-1	-	-	TGTGCCAGCAGTTTGGACCAGAGGACCGCTGAAGCTTTCTTT	CASSLDQRTAEAFF
TRBV7-9	TRBJ2-7	-	-	TGTGCCAGCAGCCTCCGGGACGCCTACGAGCAGTACTTC	CASSLRDAYEQYF
TRBV6-2/TRBV6-3	TRBJ1-6	-	-	TGTGCCAGCAGTTACGGGCGGTCACCCCTCCACTTT	CASSYGRSPLHF
TRBV5-1	TRBJ2-7	TRBD2	few	TGCGCCAGCAGCCCCCTTTCGCGGGGGGTTACCTACGAGCAGTACTTC	CASSPLSRGVTYEQYF
TRBV4-2	TRBJ2-4	TRBD2	few	TGTGCCAGCAGCCACGCCGGGACTAGCGGAGTCCGCTTCAAAAACATTCAGTACTTC	CASSHAGTSGVRFKNIQYF
TRBV5-1	TRBJ1-1	-	-	TGCGCCAGCCAAACGGACAGTAGGACTGAAGCTTTCTTT	CASQTDSRTEAFF
TRBV2	TRBJ1-2	-	few	TGTGCCAGCAGCCTCCTAAGGGAGACTAACTATGGCTACACCTTC	CASSLLRETNYGYTF
TRBV10-2	TRBJ2-1	TRBD2	-	TGCGCCAGCAGCCCTGCGAGCGGGGGGACGAACAATGTGCAGTTCTTC	CASSPASGGTNNVQFF